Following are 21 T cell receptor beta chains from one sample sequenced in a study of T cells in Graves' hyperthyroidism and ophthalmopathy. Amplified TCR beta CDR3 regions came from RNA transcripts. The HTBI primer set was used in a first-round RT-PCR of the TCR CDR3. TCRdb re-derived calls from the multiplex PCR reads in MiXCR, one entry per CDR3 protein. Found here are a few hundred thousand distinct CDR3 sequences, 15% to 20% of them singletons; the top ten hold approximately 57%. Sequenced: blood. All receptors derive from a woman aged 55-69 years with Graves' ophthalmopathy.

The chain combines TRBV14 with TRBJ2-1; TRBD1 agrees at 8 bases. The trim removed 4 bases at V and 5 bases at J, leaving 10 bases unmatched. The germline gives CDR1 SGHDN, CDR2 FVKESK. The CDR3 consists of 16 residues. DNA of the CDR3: TGTGCCAGCAGCCCGCACTTAGGACAGGGCGACAATGAGCAGTTCTTC. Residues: CASSPHLGQGDNEQFF.

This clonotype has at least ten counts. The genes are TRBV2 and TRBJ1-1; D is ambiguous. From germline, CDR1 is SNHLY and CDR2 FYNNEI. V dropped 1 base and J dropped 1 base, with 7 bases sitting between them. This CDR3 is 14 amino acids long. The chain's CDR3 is CASSEGYSNTEAFF. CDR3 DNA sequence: TGTGCCAGCAGTGAAGGGTATTCGAACACTGAAGCTTTCTTT.

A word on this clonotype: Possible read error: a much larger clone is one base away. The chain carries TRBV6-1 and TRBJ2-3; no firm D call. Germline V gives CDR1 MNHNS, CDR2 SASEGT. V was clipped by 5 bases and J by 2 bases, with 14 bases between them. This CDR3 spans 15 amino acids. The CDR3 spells CASSTPQRFTDTQYF. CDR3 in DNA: TGTGCCAGCAGTACGCCACAGAGGTTCACAGATACGCAGTATTTT.

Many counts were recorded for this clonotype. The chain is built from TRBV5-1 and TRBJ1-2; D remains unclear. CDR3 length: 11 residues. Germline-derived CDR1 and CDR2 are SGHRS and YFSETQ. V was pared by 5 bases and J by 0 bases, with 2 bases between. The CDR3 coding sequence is TGCGCCAGCAGAGCTAACTATGGCTACACCTTC. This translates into CASRANYGYTF. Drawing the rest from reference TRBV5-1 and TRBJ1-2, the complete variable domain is KAGVTQTPRYLIKTRGQQVTLSCSPISGHRSVSWYQQTPGQGLQFLFEYFSETQRNKGNFPGRFSGRQFSNSRSEMNVSTLELGDSALYLCASRANYGYTFGSGTRLTVV.

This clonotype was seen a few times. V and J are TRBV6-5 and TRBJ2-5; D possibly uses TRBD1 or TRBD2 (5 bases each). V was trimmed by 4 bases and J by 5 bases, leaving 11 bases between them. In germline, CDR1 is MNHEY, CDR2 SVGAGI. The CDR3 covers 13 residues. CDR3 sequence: CASSLMGEETQYF. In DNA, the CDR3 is TGTGCCAGCAGTTTGATGGGGGAGGAGACCCAGTACTTC.

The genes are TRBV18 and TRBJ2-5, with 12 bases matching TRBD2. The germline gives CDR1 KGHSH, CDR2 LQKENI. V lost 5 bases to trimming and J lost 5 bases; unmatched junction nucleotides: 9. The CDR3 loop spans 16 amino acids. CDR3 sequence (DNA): TGTGCCAGCTCATCCGGACTAGCGGGGAATGGCGAGACCCAGTACTTC. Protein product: CASSSGLAGNGETQYF.

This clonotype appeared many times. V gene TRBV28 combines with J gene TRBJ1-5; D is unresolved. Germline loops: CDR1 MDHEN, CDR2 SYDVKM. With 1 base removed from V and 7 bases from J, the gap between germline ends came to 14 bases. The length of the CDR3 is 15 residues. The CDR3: CASSLLSRVGQPQHF. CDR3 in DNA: TGTGCCAGCAGTTTATTGAGTAGGGTCGGCCAGCCCCAGCATTTT.

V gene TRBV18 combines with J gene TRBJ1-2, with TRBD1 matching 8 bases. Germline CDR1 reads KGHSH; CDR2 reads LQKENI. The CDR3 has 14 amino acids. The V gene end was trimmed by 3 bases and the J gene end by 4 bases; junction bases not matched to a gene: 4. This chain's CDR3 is CASSPGQGPYGYTF. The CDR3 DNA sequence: TGTGCCAGCTCACCCGGACAGGGACCCTATGGCTACACCTTC.

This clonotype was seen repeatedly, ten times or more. The CDR3 protein is CASSSFGGDEKLFF. CDR3 bases: TGTGCCAGCAGCTCTTTTGGAGGGGATGAAAAACTGTTTTTT. This sequence joins TRBV6-1 and TRBJ1-4, with D tentatively TRBD1 (5 bases). The CDR3 has 14 residues. Germline values: CDR1 MNHNS, CDR2 SASEGT. Trimming pared 6 bases from V and 6 bases from J, leaving 14 bases between.

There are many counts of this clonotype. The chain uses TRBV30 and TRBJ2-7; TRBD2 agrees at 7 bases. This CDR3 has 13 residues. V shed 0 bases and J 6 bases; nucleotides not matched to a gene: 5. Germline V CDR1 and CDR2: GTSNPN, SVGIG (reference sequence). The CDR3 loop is CAWSVLGEGEQYF. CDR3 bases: TGTGCCTGGAGTGTACTCGGGGAGGGCGAGCAGTACTTC.

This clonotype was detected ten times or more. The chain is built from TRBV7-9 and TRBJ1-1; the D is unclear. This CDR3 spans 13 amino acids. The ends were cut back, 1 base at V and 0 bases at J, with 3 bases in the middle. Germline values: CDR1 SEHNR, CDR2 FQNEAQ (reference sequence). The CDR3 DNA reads TGTGCCAGCAGCTTAGACATGAACACTGAAGCTTTCTTT. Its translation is CASSLDMNTEAFF.

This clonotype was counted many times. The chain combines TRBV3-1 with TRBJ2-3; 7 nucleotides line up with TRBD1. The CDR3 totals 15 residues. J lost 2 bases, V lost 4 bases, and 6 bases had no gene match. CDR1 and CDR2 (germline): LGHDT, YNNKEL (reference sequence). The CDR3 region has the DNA TGTGCCAGCAGCCCCCAGACAGGGTTCACAGATACGCAGTATTTT. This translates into CASSPQTGFTDTQYF.

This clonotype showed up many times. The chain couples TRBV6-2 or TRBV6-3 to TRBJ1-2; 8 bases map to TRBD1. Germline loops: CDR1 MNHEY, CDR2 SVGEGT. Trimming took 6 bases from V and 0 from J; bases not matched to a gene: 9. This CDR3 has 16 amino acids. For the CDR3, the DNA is TGTGCCAGCAGCTTACGGACGACAGGGGCTAACTATGGCTACACCTTC. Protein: CASSLRTTGANYGYTF.

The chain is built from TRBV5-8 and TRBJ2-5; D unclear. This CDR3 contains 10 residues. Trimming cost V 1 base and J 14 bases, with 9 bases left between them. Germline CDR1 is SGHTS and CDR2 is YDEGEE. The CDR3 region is CASSLSVCYF. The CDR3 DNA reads TGTGCCAGCAGCTTGTCGGTGTGCTACTTC.

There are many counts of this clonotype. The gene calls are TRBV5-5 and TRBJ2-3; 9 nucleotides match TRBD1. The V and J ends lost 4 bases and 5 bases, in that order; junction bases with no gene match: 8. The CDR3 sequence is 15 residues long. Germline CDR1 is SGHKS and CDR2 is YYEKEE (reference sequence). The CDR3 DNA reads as TGTGCCAGCAGCAAACCGGGACAGGGTTTAGATACGCAGTATTTT. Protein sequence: CASSKPGQGLDTQYF.

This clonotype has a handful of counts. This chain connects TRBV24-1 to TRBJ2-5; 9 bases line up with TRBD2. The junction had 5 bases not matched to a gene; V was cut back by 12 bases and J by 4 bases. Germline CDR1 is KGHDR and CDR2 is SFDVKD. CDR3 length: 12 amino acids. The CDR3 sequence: CAVGTSLETQYF. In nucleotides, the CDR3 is TGTGCCGTCGGGACTAGCCTAGAGACCCAGTACTTC.

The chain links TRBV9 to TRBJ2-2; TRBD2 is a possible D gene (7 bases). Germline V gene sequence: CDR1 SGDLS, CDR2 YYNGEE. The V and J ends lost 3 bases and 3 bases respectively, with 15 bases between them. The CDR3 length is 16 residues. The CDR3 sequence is CASSALGGGHTGELFF. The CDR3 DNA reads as TGTGCCAGCAGCGCACTAGGCGGGGGCCACACCGGGGAGCTGTTTTTT.

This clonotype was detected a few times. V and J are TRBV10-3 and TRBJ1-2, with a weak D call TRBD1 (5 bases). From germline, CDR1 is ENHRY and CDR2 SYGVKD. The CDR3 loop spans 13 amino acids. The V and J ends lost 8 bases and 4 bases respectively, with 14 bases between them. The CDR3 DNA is TGTGCCATCCAATGGGGGGTCGGCTATGGCTACACCTTC. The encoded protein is CAIQWGVGYGYTF.

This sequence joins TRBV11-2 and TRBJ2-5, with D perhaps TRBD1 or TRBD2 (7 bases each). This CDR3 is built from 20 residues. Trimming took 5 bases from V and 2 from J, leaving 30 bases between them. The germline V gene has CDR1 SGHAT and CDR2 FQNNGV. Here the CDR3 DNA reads TGTGCCAGCAGCAAGAGGCGGGGGACAGCCCAATACCGACATCAAGAGACCCAGTACTTC. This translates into CASSKRRGTAQYRHQETQYF.

For the CDR3, the DNA is TGTGCCAGCAGCTCAGTCGGGGGGGGGACAGATACGCAGTATTTT. As protein: CASSSVGGGTDTQYF. The chain uses TRBV7-2 and TRBJ2-3; the match to TRBD2 covers 8 bases. CDR3 length: 15 residues. The germline V gene encodes CDR1 SGHTA and CDR2 FQGNSA. V was clipped by 4 bases and J by 3 bases; unmatched bases: 6. The full variable domain, in which reference TRBV7-2 and TRBJ2-3 provide the parts outside the CDR3, is GAGVSQSPSNKVTEKGKDVELRCDPISGHTALYWYRQSLGQGLEFLIYFQGNSAPDKSGLPSDRFSAERTGGSVSTLTIQRTQQEDSAVYLCASSSVGGGTDTQYFGPGTRLTVL.

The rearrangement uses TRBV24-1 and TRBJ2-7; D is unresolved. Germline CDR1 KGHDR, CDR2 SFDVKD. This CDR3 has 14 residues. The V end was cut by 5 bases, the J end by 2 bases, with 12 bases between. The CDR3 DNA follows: TGTGCCACCAGTGTGCTCTCCAGAGCCTACGAGCAGTACTTC. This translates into CATSVLSRAYEQYF.